A selection of T cell receptor beta chains follows, all from one sample in a study of shared clonotypes between healthy human individuals. Profiled with immunoSEQ multiplex PCR; TCRdb holds only in-frame clones, not every one. The sample includes hundreds of thousands of clones, around three quarters of them seen just once. The sequenced material came from memory CD4+ T cells sorted from blood. All receptors derive from a woman aged 30 to 39 in good health. Each CDR3 is given with its conserved first and last residue. D genes are given only for firm matches. The size entry is marked missing in some rows and otherwise reads once, few, many or a size class.

J gene	V gene	clone size	D gene	CDR3 protein	CDR3 DNA
TRBJ1-1	TRBV25-1	NA	NA	CASSALGQMNTEAFF	TGTGCCAGCAGTGCATTAGGACAGATGAACACTGAAGCTTTCTTT
TRBJ1-2	TRBV19	many	NA	CASSPTGGYGYTF	TGTGCCAGTAGCCCGACAGGCGGTTATGGCTACACCTTC
TRBJ2-3	TRBV5-1	NA	NA	CASSLEGRGDTDTQYF	TGCGCCAGCAGCTTGGAAGGGCGCGGGGACACAGATACGCAGTATTTT
TRBJ2-7	TRBV10-1	few	TRBD2	CASSGRLAGSGEQYF	TGCGCCAGCAGTGGTCGACTAGCGGGAAGTGGCGAGCAGTACTTC
TRBJ2-7	TRBV19	NA	TRBD2	CASSQGLGEGEQYF	TGTGCCAGTAGCCAGGGACTCGGGGAGGGCGAGCAGTACTTC
TRBJ2-5	TRBV23-1	NA	NA	CATNIGRAQETQYF	TGCGCCACCAATATCGGGCGGGCTCAAGAGACCCAGTACTTC
TRBJ1-4	TRBV7-8	NA	NA	CASSWANEKLFF	TGTGCCAGCTCATGGGCTAATGAAAAACTGTTTTTT
TRBJ1-4	TRBV4-1	NA	NA	CASSQEWRGAGEKLFF	TGCGCCAGCAGCCAAGAATGGAGGGGCGCCGGTGAAAAACTGTTTTTT
TRBJ1-5	TRBV27	NA	NA	CASRGINSNQPQHF	TGTGCCAGCAGAGGCATTAATAGCAATCAGCCCCAGCATTTT
TRBJ1-1	TRBV21-1	NA	NA	CASSRAKFRVDTEAFF	TGTGCCAGCAGCAGAGCCAAGTTCAGGGTGGACACTGAAGCTTTCTTT
TRBJ2-7	TRBV29-1	NA	NA	CSVGSRVNEQYF	TGCAGCGTTGGTAGCAGGGTGAACGAGCAGTACTTC
TRBJ2-7	TRBV11-1	NA	NA	CASSLLDRTPHEQYF	TGTGCCAGCAGCCTCCTAGACAGGACCCCTCACGAGCAGTACTTC
TRBJ2-5	TRBV10-2	once	NA	CASSESGRGQTQYF	TGCGCCAGCAGTGAGTCCGGGAGGGGGCAGACCCAGTACTTC
TRBJ2-7	TRBV10-3	NA	TRBD1	CAISGTGRTFYEQYF	TGTGCCATCAGTGGGACAGGGAGGACCTTCTACGAGCAGTACTTC
TRBJ2-3	TRBV7-8	NA	NA	CASSQKAPRITDTQYF	TGTGCCAGCAGCCAAAAGGCCCCGCGGATCACAGATACGCAGTATTTT
TRBJ2-7	TRBV11-2	NA	TRBD2	CASSFTASGYEQYF	TGTGCCAGCAGCTTTACTGCTAGCGGTTACGAGCAGTACTTC
TRBJ1-1	TRBV6-6	NA	NA	CASSTPQGSAEAFF	TGTGCCAGCAGTACGCCTCAGGGTTCGGCTGAAGCTTTCTTT
TRBJ1-5	TRBV2	NA	NA	CASGTRGGGIMSNQPQHF	TGTGCCAGCGGAACTAGGGGAGGGGGAATTATGAGCAATCAGCCCCAGCATTTT
TRBJ2-5	TRBV11-3	NA	TRBD2	CASSPGVAGTQYF	TGTGCCAGCAGCCCCGGAGTAGCGGGGACCCAGTACTTC
TRBJ2-7	TRBV6-5	few	NA	CASRDGNEQYF	TGTGCCAGCAGGGACGGGAACGAGCAGTACTTC
TRBJ2-7	TRBV18	NA	NA	CASSPQNHRDSYEQYF	TGTGCCAGCTCACCACAGAACCACCGGGACTCCTACGAGCAGTACTTC
TRBJ2-7	TRBV6-5	NA	NA	CAVKGGTYEQYF	TGTGCCGTTAAAGGAGGGACCTACGAGCAGTACTTC
TRBJ1-5	TRBV2	NA	NA	CASSENYRRNQPQHF	TGTGCCAGCAGTGAAAATTACAGGCGCAATCAGCCCCAGCATTTT
TRBJ1-1	TRBV19	NA	NA	CASTWLGSNTEAFF	TGTGCCAGTACTTGGTTAGGTTCGAACACTGAAGCTTTCTTT
TRBJ2-7	TRBV28	NA	TRBD2	CASSHGAGGSYEQYF	TGTGCCAGCAGTCATGGGGCGGGAGGGTCCTACGAGCAGTACTTC
TRBJ2-1	TRBV7-3	NA	NA	CASSFPGFDEQFF	TGTGCCAGCAGCTTTCCGGGCTTCGATGAGCAGTTCTTC
TRBJ1-4	TRBV15	NA	NA	CATRGTPTNEKLFF	TGTGCCACCAGGGGGACTCCAACTAATGAAAAACTGTTTTTT
TRBJ2-1	TRBV6-6	few	NA	CASNKRRGEQFF	TGTGCCAGCAATAAAAGGCGGGGTGAGCAGTTCTTC
TRBJ1-2	TRBV28	NA	NA	CASSLEQAGYGYTF	TGTGCCAGCAGTTTGGAACAGGCCGGCTATGGCTACACCTTC
TRBJ2-7	TRBV4-2	NA	TRBD1	CASSQASGQGGDYEQYF	TGTGCCAGCAGCCAAGCGTCTGGACAGGGGGGGGACTACGAGCAGTACTTC
TRBJ1-2	TRBV19	once	NA	CASKSAGYGYTF	TGTGCCAGCAAATCGGCAGGGTACGGCTACACCTTC
TRBJ2-1	TRBV28	once	NA	CASSLPGRYNEQFF	TGTGCCAGCAGTCTGCCGGGACGCTACAATGAGCAGTTCTTC
TRBJ2-5	TRBV20-1	NA	NA	CSARTAETQYF	TGCAGTGCTCGGACAGCGGAGACCCAGTACTTC
TRBJ2-7	TRBV20-1	NA	NA	CSALVYEQYF	TGCAGTGCATTGGTTTACGAGCAGTACTTC
TRBJ2-2	TRBV7-2	NA	TRBD2	CASSFSGRARTGELFF	TGTGCCAGCAGCTTTAGCGGGAGGGCAAGAACCGGGGAGCTGTTTTTT
TRBJ2-7	TRBV5-1	NA	NA	CASSLVVGGYEQYF	TGCGCCAGCAGCTTGGTGGTGGGAGGCTACGAGCAGTACTTC
TRBJ2-6	TRBV7-3	NA	NA	CASSTPRGSSGANVLTF	TGTGCCAGCAGCACGCCGAGGGGTTCCTCTGGGGCCAACGTCCTGACTTTC
TRBJ2-3	TRBV7-9	NA	TRBD2	CASSLWGSGRALDTDTQYF	TGTGCCAGCAGCTTATGGGGGAGTGGGAGGGCCCTCGACACAGATACGCAGTATTTT
TRBJ2-7	TRBV7-6	NA	TRBD1	CASSIRQGGEQYF	TGTGCCAGCAGCATTAGACAGGGGGGAGAGCAGTACTTC
TRBJ2-7	TRBV5-3	NA	TRBD1	CARSPVVGTGEIDEYF	TGTGCCAGATCCCCGGTGGTGGGGACAGGGGAAATCGACGAGTACTTC
TRBJ1-2	TRBV2	NA	TRBD1	CASSVRQGATYGYTF	TGTGCCAGCAGTGTCCGACAGGGGGCCACCTATGGCTACACCTTC
TRBJ1-4	TRBV28	few	NA	CASSSPGAGEKLFF	TGTGCCAGCAGTTCTCCGGGGGCAGGGGAAAAACTGTTTTTT
TRBJ1-2	TRBV5-1	NA	NA	CASSLGSSGYTF	TGCGCCAGCAGCTTGGGAAGCTCCGGCTACACCTTC
TRBJ1-1	TRBV18	NA	TRBD1	CASSRLGQGAFSTEAFF	TGTGCCAGCTCACGCTTGGGACAGGGGGCCTTCAGCACTGAAGCTTTCTTT
TRBJ1-4	TRBV15	NA	TRBD1	CATSGRDRGSNEKLFF	TGTGCCACCAGCGGCCGGGACAGGGGATCTAATGAAAAACTGTTTTTT
TRBJ1-1	TRBV5-6	few	TRBD1	CASSPDRGRMNTEAFF	TGTGCCAGCAGCCCGGACAGGGGTCGGATGAACACTGAAGCTTTCTTT
TRBJ1-4	TRBV4-1	NA	NA	CASSQVRTNEKLFF	TGCGCCAGCAGCCAAGTGAGAACCAATGAAAAACTGTTTTTT
TRBJ1-2	TRBV18	NA	NA	CASSRGQTNYGYTF	TGTGCCAGCTCTCGCGGACAGACTAACTATGGCTACACCTTC
TRBJ2-2	TRBV7-6	NA	NA	CASSSISGPTGELFF	TGTGCCAGCAGCTCGATCTCTGGACCCACCGGGGAGCTGTTTTTT
TRBJ1-2	TRBV28	NA	TRBD1	CASSFISRRQGWNGYTF	TGTGCCAGCAGTTTTATATCACGAAGACAGGGGTGGAATGGCTACACCTTC
TRBJ1-3	TRBV7-8	NA	NA	CASSTRGGNTIYF	TGTGCCAGCAGTACGAGGGGAGGAAACACCATATATTTT
TRBJ2-7	TRBV27	NA	TRBD2	CASVSGRGGTYAEQYF	TGTGCCAGCGTTAGCGGGAGAGGGGGGACTTACGCCGAGCAGTACTTC
TRBJ1-2	TRBV6-1	NA	NA	CASSEHLTGYGYTF	TGTGCCAGCAGTGAACACCTCACGGGGTATGGCTACACCTTC
TRBJ2-7	TRBV25-1	once	TRBD1	CASNGQGAGEQYF	TGTGCCAGCAATGGACAGGGTGCGGGGGAGCAGTACTTC